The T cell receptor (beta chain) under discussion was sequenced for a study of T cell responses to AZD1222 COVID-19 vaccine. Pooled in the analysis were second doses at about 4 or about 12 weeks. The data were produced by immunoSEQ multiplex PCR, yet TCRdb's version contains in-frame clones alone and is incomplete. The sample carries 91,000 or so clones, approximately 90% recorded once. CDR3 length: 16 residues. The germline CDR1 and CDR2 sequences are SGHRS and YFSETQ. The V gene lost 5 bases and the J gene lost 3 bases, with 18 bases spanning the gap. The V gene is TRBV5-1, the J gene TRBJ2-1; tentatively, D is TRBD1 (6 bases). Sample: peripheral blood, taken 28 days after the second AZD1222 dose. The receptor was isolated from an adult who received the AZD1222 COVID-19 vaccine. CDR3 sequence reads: CASSFNEDRFYNEQFF. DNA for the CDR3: TGCGCCAGCAGTTTTAACGAAGACAGGTTCTACAATGAGCAGTTCTTC.